The source of this T cell receptor beta chain is a study of PD-L1 blockade in urothelial cancer. Study-wide background: Before enrollment, 0 to 3 chemotherapy regimens had been given to patients.

The V gene's germline CDR1 is SNHLY and CDR2 FYNNEI. With 9 bases removed from V and 9 bases from J, the gap between germline ends came to 14 bases. The CDR3 totals 11 residues. This clone has just one count. Time point here: pretreatment peripheral blood. The method was immunoSEQ multiplex PCR; TCRdb's version includes in-frame clones alone and lacks a portion of them. The sample holds about 95,000 clones; 87% are singletons and the top ten take 1.5% to 2%. The input for sequencing was PBMCs, taken around atezolizumab (anti-PD-L1) treatment. The chain uses TRBV2 and TRBJ1-2; D remains ambiguous. The clonotype comes from a man aged 60-69 years with urothelial cancer. CDR3 region: CARNLRLSYTF. The CDR3 nucleotides read TGTGCCAGAAATCTCAGACTTAGCTACACCTTC.